These T cell receptor beta chains were read from a single sample in a study of cytomegalovirus exposure and HLA in healthy donors. TCRdb's copy holds only in-frame clones and misses some; the assay was immunoSEQ multiplex PCR. The sample contains under 300,000 clones, 80% to 95% of which appear only once. The sample consisted of PBMCs. The source is a girl aged 2 to 9 in good health and CMV-seronegative. CDR3s include the opening cysteine and the closing phenylalanine or tryptophan. Each record gives: CDR3 DNA, CDR3 protein, V gene, clone size, D gene, J gene. A D gene is named only where the DNA matches it firmly. Rows may omit the clone size; those that give it use once, few, many or a size class.

TGTGCCACTCTGCTGAGCGGGACTAGCACAGATACGCAGTATTTT,CATLLSGTSTDTQYF,TRBV2,.,TRBD2,TRBJ2-3
TGTGCCAGCAGCTTCCCACTAGCGGGGGATTTAGCCCCTCCAGATACGCAGTATTTT,CASSFPLAGDLAPPDTQYF,TRBV7-6,.,TRBD2,TRBJ2-3
TGTGCCTCCCTAGCCTTCGGCTCCTACAATGAGCAGTTCTTC,CASLAFGSYNEQFF,TRBV30,.,.,TRBJ2-1
TGCGCCAGCAGCCAAGTCGGGACAGACTACGAGCAGTACTTC,CASSQVGTDYEQYF,TRBV4-1,.,TRBD1,TRBJ2-7
TGTGCCAGCAGCTTGCCGGGGGGCAGGGAGACCCAGTACTTC,CASSLPGGRETQYF,TRBV5-4,.,.,TRBJ2-5
TGTGCCAGCAGCCAAGATTCAGCGGGGAACCGGGAGCTGTTTTTT,CASSQDSAGNRELFF,TRBV14,.,TRBD2,TRBJ2-2
TGTGCCAGCAGGCTAGCGAGTGGCAATGAGCAGTTCTTC,CASRLASGNEQFF,TRBV6-5,.,.,TRBJ2-1
TGTGCCAGCAGCTCAAGCGGGGGGACCAACACCGGGGAGCTGTTTTTT,CASSSSGGTNTGELFF,TRBV9,.,TRBD2,TRBJ2-2
TGTGCCATCAGTGGTCGAGATTCCTACGAGCAGTACTTC,CAISGRDSYEQYF,TRBV10-3,.,.,TRBJ2-7
TGTGCCAGTAGCGTACAGGGTGGAGGTTCACCCCTCCACTTT,CASSVQGGGSPLHF,TRBV19,once,.,TRBJ1-6
TGTGCCCCCAAAGGAGGGGGAGACAGGGGTCGCGGGGAGCTGTTTTTT,CAPKGGGDRGRGELFF,TRBV5-4,.,TRBD1,TRBJ2-2
TGTGCCAGCAGCTCCCGGGACAGGGGCACCTTGACCAAAAACATTCAGTACTTC,CASSSRDRGTLTKNIQYF,TRBV7-8,.,TRBD1,TRBJ2-4
TGTGCCAGCAGCGTAGGAGTAGGGGGCATAACCTACGAGCAGTACTTC,CASSVGVGGITYEQYF,TRBV9,once,TRBD1,TRBJ2-7
TGTGCCAGCAGTCTCGGGACTCCTCAAGAGACCCAGTACTTC,CASSLGTPQETQYF,TRBV2,.,.,TRBJ2-5
TGTGCCAGCAGCTTAACTATTTACAATGAGCAGTTCTTC,CASSLTIYNEQFF,TRBV7-2,.,.,TRBJ2-1
TGTGCCAGCAGCTCCGGCGGGGGGCCAGATACGCAGTATTTT,CASSSGGGPDTQYF,TRBV7-9,.,TRBD2,TRBJ2-3
TGTGCCAGAGGCAACTCGGGAGATCCCTACGAGCAGTACTTC,CARGNSGDPYEQYF,TRBV2,.,.,TRBJ2-7
TGTGCCAGCACCATCTCTGTAGAGATCACAGATACGCAGTATTTT,CASTISVEITDTQYF,TRBV9,once,.,TRBJ2-3
TGTGCCAGCAGCTTCCGGGACAGGGGCACTGAAGCTTTCTTT,CASSFRDRGTEAFF,TRBV7-8,.,TRBD1,TRBJ1-1
TGTGCCAGCAGTGCCTCCGGGCCCCTCCACTTT,CASSASGPLHF,TRBV25-1,.,.,TRBJ1-6
TGTGCCAGCAGCTTGATGAGGGGGAATCAGCCCCAGCATTTT,CASSLMRGNQPQHF,TRBV5-6,.,.,TRBJ1-5
TGTGCCAGCACAGCGGGGCGCATTCCCCATGAGCAGTTCTTC,CASTAGRIPHEQFF,TRBV6-1,.,TRBD2,TRBJ2-1
TGTGCCAGCAGTTCGCCGGGACTAGCGTTCTCAGATACGCAGTATTTT,CASSSPGLAFSDTQYF,TRBV6-5,.,TRBD2,TRBJ2-3
TGCGCCAGCAGCAACGGGACTAGCGAATACAATGAGCAGTTCTTC,CASSNGTSEYNEQFF,TRBV5-1,.,TRBD2,TRBJ2-1
TGTGCCAGCAGTTCTGTTATAGCGGGAGTCGGTGAGACCCAGTACTTC,CASSSVIAGVGETQYF,TRBV6-5,.,TRBD2,TRBJ2-5
TGTGCCTGGAGTCTGCGGGAGCCGCACCACCAAGAGACCCAGTACTTC,CAWSLREPHHQETQYF,TRBV30,.,TRBD2,TRBJ2-5
TGTGCCAGCAGGATCAGCGGGGGACAGGGTGGCGAAAAACTGTTTTTT,CASRISGGQGGEKLFF,TRBV2,.,TRBD1,TRBJ1-4
TGCAGCGTTGGTCAGGAGGGGCCTGAAGCTTTCTTT,CSVGQEGPEAFF,TRBV29-1,.,.,TRBJ1-1
TGTGCCAGCAGGAGAACCCCGCTTGACACTGAAGCTTTCTTT,CASRRTPLDTEAFF,TRBV27,.,.,TRBJ1-1